This entry features one TCR beta chain sequence. Trimming removed 1 base at V and 0 bases at J, with 13 bases between. In germline, CDR1 is MGHRA, CDR2 YSYEKL. The CDR3 is 17 amino acids. The sample is drawn from a study of blood T cells in healthy people across ages. Using a J-beta primer mix together with a sample-barcoded 5' primer, a second PCR was run for roughly 6 to 12 cycles. Each cDNA molecule received a tag from a template-switch adaptor that had 12 random nucleotides. TCRdb called the 5' RACE reads again in MiXCR, with one record for every CDR3 protein. The data hold about 1.4 million distinct CDR3 sequences, with roughly 64% observed a single time.

Sequencing used blood. The V gene is TRBV4-1, the J gene TRBJ2-4; a weak D match, TRBD1 (5 bases). The clonotype originates from a man in his late teens or twenties in good health. CDR3 protein: CASSQVTGDLAKNIQYF. In nucleotides, the CDR3 is TGCGCCAGCAGCCAAGTCACAGGCGACCTAGCCAAAAACATTCAGTACTTC.